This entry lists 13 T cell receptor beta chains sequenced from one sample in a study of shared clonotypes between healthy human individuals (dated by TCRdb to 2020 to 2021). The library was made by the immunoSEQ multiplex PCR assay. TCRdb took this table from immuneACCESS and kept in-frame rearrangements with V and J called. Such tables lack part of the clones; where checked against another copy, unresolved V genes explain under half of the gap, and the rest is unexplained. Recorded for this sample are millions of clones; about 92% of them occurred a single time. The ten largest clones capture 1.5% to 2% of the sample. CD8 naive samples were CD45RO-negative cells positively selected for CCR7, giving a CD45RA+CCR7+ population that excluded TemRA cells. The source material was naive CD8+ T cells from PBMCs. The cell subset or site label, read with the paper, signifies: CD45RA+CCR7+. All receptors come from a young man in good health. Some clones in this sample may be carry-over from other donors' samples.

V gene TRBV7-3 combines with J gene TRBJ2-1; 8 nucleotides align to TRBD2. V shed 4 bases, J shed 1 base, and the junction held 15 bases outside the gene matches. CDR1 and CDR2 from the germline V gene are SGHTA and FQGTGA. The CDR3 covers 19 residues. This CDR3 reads CASSSNQAGVDPSYNEQFF. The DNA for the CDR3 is TGTGCCAGCAGCTCAAACCAAGCGGGAGTAGATCCGTCCTACAATGAGCAGTTCTTC. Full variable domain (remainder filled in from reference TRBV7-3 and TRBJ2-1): GAGVSQTPSNKVTEKGKYVELRCDPISGHTALYWYRQSLGQGPEFLIYFQGTGAADDSGLPNDRFFAVRPEGSVSTLKIQRTERGDSAVYLCASSSNQAGVDPSYNEQFFGPGTRLTVL.

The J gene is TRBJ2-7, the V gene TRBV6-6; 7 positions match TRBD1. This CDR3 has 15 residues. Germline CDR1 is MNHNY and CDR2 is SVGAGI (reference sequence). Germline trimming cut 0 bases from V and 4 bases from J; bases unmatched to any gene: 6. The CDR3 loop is CASSYSGSTGYEQYF. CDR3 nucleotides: TGTGCCAGCAGTTACTCCGGCTCGACAGGGTACGAGCAGTACTTC.

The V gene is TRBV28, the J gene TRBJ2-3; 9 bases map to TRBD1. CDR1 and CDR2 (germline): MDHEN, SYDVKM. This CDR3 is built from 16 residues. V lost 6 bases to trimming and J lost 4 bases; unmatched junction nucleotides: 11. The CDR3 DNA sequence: TGTGCCAGCAGAAGATGGACAGGGGACTATCCAGATACGCAGTATTTT. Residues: CASRRWTGDYPDTQYF.

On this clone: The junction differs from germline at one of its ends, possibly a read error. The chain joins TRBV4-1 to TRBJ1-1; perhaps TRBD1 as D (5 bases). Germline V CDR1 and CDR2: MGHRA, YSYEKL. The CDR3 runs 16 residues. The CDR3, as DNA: TGCGCCAGCAGCCAAGTCGGAGGACAAGGCCACACGGAAGCTTTCTTT. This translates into CASSQVGGQGHTEAFF.

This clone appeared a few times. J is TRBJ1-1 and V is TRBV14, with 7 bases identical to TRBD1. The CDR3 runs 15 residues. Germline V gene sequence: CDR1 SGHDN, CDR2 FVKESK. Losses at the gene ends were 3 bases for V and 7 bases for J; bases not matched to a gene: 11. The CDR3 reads CASSHLVTGRDEAFF. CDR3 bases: TGTGCCAGCAGCCATCTTGTGACAGGGAGGGATGAAGCTTTCTTT.

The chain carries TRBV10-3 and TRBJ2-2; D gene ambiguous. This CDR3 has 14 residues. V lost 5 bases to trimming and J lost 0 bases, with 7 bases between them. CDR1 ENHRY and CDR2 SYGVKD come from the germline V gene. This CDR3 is CAISPRPNTGELFF. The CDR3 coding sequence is TGTGCCATCAGTCCACGCCCGAACACCGGGGAGCTGTTTTTT.

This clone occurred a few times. The chain's CDR3 is CASSLRGGATEAFF. CDR3 coding DNA: TGTGCCAGCAGCTTAAGGGGGGGGGCCACTGAAGCTTTCTTT. The chain recombines TRBV27 with TRBJ1-1, with a possible D match to TRBD1 (6 bases). The V end lost 6 bases, the J end lost 4 bases, and 15 bases lay between the germline ends. The germline V gene encodes CDR1 MNHEY and CDR2 SMNVEV (reference sequence). This CDR3 comprises 14 residues.

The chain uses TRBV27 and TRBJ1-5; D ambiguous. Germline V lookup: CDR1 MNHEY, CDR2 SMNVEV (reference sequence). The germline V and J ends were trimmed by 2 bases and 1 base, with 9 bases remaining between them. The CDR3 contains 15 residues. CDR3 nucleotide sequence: TGTGCCAGCAGTTTAACGATCACCAGCAATCAGCCCCAGCATTTT. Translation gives CASSLTITSNQPQHF.

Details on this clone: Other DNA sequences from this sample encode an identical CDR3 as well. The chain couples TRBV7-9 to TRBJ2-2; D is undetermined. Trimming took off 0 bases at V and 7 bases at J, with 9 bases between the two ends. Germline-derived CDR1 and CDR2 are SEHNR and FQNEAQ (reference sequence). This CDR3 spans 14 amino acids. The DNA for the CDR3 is TGTGCCAGCAGCTTAGCCGACCGACTCGGGGAGCTGTTTTTT. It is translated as CASSLADRLGELFF.

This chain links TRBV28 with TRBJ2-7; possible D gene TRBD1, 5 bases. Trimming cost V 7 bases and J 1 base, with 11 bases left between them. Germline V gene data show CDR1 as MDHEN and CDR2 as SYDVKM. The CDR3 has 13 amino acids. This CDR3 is CASTQTESYEQYF. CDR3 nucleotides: TGTGCCAGCACCCAGACAGAGTCCTACGAGCAGTACTTC.

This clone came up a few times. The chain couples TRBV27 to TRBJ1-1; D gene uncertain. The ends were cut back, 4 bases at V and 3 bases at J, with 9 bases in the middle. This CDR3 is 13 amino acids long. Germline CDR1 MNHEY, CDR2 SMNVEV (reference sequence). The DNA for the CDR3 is TGTGCCAGCAGTTCCGGGTGGGACACTGAAGCTTTCTTT. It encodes CASSSGWDTEAFF.

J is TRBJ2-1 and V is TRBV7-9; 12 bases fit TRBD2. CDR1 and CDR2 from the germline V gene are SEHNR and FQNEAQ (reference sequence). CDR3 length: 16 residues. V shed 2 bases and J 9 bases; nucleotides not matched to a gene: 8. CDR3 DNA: TGTGCCAGCAGCTTAAAGACTAGCGGGAGAGGGGGTGAGCAGTTCTTC. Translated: CASSLKTSGRGGEQFF.

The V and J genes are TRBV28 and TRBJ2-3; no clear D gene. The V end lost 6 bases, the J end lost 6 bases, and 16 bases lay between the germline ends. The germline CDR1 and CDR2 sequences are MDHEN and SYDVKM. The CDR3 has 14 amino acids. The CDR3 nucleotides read TGTGCCAGCAGCAGTTCGTCCTCTCGTGATACGCAGTATTTT. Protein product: CASSSSSSRDTQYF. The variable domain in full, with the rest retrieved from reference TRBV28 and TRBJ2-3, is DVKVTQSSRYLVKRTGEKVFLECVQDMDHENMFWYRQDPGLGLRLIYFSYDVKMKEKGDIPEGYSVSREKKERFSLILESASTNQTSMYLCASSSSSSRDTQYFGPGTRLTVL.